One sample yielded the 2 T cell receptor beta chains listed below, sequenced in a study of cytotoxic CD8 clonotypes in ibrutinib-treated CLL. TCRdb keeps only in-frame clones here, not all; method: immunoSEQ multiplex PCR. The table records about 160,000 clones, nearly 90% of them present only once. Material: PBMCs, obtained at disease progression, from a patient treated with ibrutinib. These receptors came from a human donor with chronic lymphocytic leukemia.

The J gene is TRBJ2-2, the V gene TRBV5-1, with no clear D. Between the trimmed V and J ends, which lost 1 base and 0 bases, there was a span of 10 bases. Germline V gene sequence: CDR1 SGHRS, CDR2 YFSETQ. CDR3 length: 16 amino acids. CDR3 nucleotides: TGCGCCAGCAGCTTGTTTTCCAATACGAACACCGGGGAGCTGTTTTTT. Translating it yields CASSLFSNTNTGELFF.

The V gene is TRBV4-2, the J gene TRBJ2-1; TRBD2 aligns across 13 bases. After removal of 0 bases from V and 7 bases from J, the junction contained 15 bases not matched to a gene. This CDR3 has 20 amino acids. Germline CDR1 LGHNA, CDR2 YNFKEQ. The CDR3 DNA reads TGTGCCAGCAGCCAAGAAAAGACTAGCGGGAGGCCCCGTCTCTGGAATGAGCAGTTCTTC. Amino acid sequence: CASSQEKTSGRPRLWNEQFF.